Following are 10 T cell receptor beta chains from one sample sequenced in a study of T-cell reconstitution after alpha-beta-depleted transplantation in children. Unique molecular identifiers were incorporated during preparation of the TCRbeta library. TCRdb re-analysed the PCR reads in MiXCR, keeping a single row per CDR3 protein. The repertoire holds about 980,000 distinct CDR3 sequences, about 29% seen once, with around 30% in the top ten. The starting material was PBMCs, mostly from graft donor cells, obtained 360 days after TCRalphabeta/CD19-depleted stem cell transplant. The receptors stem from a boy under two years old who had a stem cell transplant for SCID, so the T cells may come from the graft donor.

This clonotype came up many times. This rearrangement joins TRBV9 to TRBJ2-1; 10 bases map to TRBD1. Trimming took 2 bases from V and 4 from J; bases not matched to a gene: 12. The CDR3 totals 18 residues. Germline-derived CDR1 and CDR2 are SGDLS and YYNGEE. The CDR3 loop reads CASSVGTGDFKRYNEQFF. For the CDR3, the DNA is TGTGCCAGCAGCGTTGGGACAGGGGATTTTAAGAGGTACAATGAGCAGTTCTTC. Looking up the rest from reference TRBV9 and TRBJ2-1 gives the full variable domain: DSGVTQTPKHLITATGQRVTLRCSPRSGDLSVYWYQQSLDQGLQFLIQYYNGEERAKGNILERFSAQQFPDLHSELNLSSLELGDSALYFCASSVGTGDFKRYNEQFFGPGTRLTVL.

The CDR3 loop reads CASSFSGQGGPLISYEQYF. The CDR3 nucleotides are TGCGCCAGCAGCTTCTCTGGACAGGGAGGACCCCTTATATCCTACGAGCAGTACTTC. V is TRBV5-1 and J is TRBJ2-7, with 8 bases fitting TRBD1. Germline CDR1 and CDR2: SGHRS and YFSETQ. J lost 1 base, V lost 2 bases, and 17 bases had no gene match. There are 19 residues in the CDR3.

This clonotype was seen more than once but under ten times. V is TRBV18 and J is TRBJ2-7; tentative D call: TRBD1 (5 bases). Per germline, CDR1 KGHSH and CDR2 LQKENI. V lost 6 bases and J lost 6, with 12 bases in between. The length of the CDR3 is 12 residues. In nucleotides, the CDR3 is TGTGCCAGCTCCTCATTGGGGCGCGAGCAGTACTTC. Its protein product is CASSSLGREQYF.

This clonotype turned up a few times. The chain is built from TRBV29-1 and TRBJ2-7, with TRBD1 as a possible D gene (6 bases). This CDR3 region has 13 residues. Germline CDR1 is SQVTM and CDR2 is ANQGSEA. V lost 4 bases to trimming and J lost 6 bases, with 16 bases between them. CDR3 sequence: CSVVLGAGAEQYF. The DNA of the CDR3 is TGCAGCGTTGTATTGGGGGCCGGAGCCGAGCAGTACTTC.

J is TRBJ2-2 and V is TRBV11-2, with D possibly matching TRBD2 (6 bases). The CDR3 covers 15 residues. Per germline, CDR1 SGHAT and CDR2 FQNNGV. The V end was cut by 1 base, the J end by 6 bases, with 12 bases between. The chain's CDR3 is CASSLGPRGPGELFF. For the CDR3, the DNA is TGTGCCAGCAGCTTAGGGCCGCGGGGTCCCGGGGAGCTGTTTTTT. Combining the CDR3 with reference TRBV11-2 and TRBJ2-2 gives the whole variable domain EAGVAQSPRYKIIEKRQSVAFWCNPISGHATLYWYQQILGQGPKLLIQFQNNGVVDDSQLPKDRFSAERLKGVDSTLKIQPAKLEDSAVYLCASSLGPRGPGELFFGEGSRLTVL.

This clonotype was counted a few times. The chain employs TRBV4-2 and TRBJ2-1, with TRBD1 identical over 9 bases. There are 15 residues in the CDR3. V was clipped by 4 bases and J by 9 bases; unmatched bases: 10. In germline, CDR1 is LGHNA, CDR2 YNFKEQ. In nucleotides, the CDR3 is TGTGCCAGCAGCCTCCGGGACAGGGTCTTCGGTGAGCAGTTCTTC. Translating it yields CASSLRDRVFGEQFF.

The table lists this clonotype with a count of one. The chain recombines TRBV5-1 with TRBJ2-5; weak D call: TRBD1 (6 bases). Germline V CDR1 and CDR2: SGHRS, YFSETQ. The CDR3 extends over 14 amino acids. Trimming left V 4 bases short and J 4 bases short, with 14 bases between. The CDR3 sequence: CASSPGARRETQYF. The CDR3 bases are TGCGCCAGCAGCCCAGGGGCTAGACGAGAGACCCAGTACTTC.

This clonotype was counted only a few times. This chain links TRBV12-3 or TRBV12-4 with TRBJ1-2; D is possibly TRBD1 (6 bases). CDR3 size: 15 residues. The ends were cut back, 1 base at V and 6 bases at J, with 15 bases in the middle. The CDR3 DNA sequence: TGTGCCAGCAGTTTAGGGGACACCACCAAGGATGGCTACACCTTC. This codes for CASSLGDTTKDGYTF.

There are a few counts of this clonotype. DNA for the CDR3: TGCGCCAGCAGCCAAGCGGGCTTCACCGTGGATTCTGAGCAGTTCTTC. Translated, it gives CASSQAGFTVDSEQFF. The chain combines TRBV4-3 with TRBJ2-1, with D unclear. Germline loops: CDR1 LGHNA, CDR2 YSLEER. V was cut by 1 base and J by 9 bases, with 19 bases left in between. This CDR3 has 16 residues.

This clonotype was observed a few times. The chain links TRBV6-2 or TRBV6-3 to TRBJ2-1, with 13 bases identical to TRBD2. Germline values: CDR1 MNHEY, CDR2 SVGEGT. The CDR3 sequence is 20 residues long. The junction had 15 bases not matched to a gene; V was cut back by 6 bases and J by 1 base. The chain's CDR3 is CASRIFGTSGNPTSYNEQFF. The CDR3 DNA is TGTGCCAGCAGAATCTTTGGGACTAGCGGGAATCCGACTTCCTACAATGAGCAGTTCTTC.